This T cell receptor beta chain was sequenced for a study of T cells in localized non-small cell lung cancer. Notes on the study in general: Multi-region tumor sequencing was not done, so intratumor heterogeneity could not be excluded. Uninvolved neighboring lung showed the greatest T cell clonality, exceeding tumor. Blood T cell density predicted longer survival; adjacent-lung clonality, shorter.

Note on this clone: The antigen remains unidentified.

Assay used: immunoSEQ multiplex PCR; TCRdb lists only in-frame clones, some missing. The table shows tens of thousands of clones, with roughly 86% occurring only once. Germline V gives CDR1 MNHEY, CDR2 SMNVEV (reference sequence). The length of the CDR3 is 16 residues. With V trimmed by 6 bases and J by 3 bases, 13 bases remained unmatched. V usage is TRBV27 and J usage is TRBJ2-7; 8 positions match TRBD1. The sequencing here drew on peripheral blood, taken before any cancer treatment. The TCR was taken from a man between 35 and 75 years old with stage I lung adenocarcinoma. CDR3 residues: CASSSLIDRGRYEQYF. Here the CDR3 DNA reads TGTGCCAGCAGCAGCCTCATCGACAGGGGCCGCTACGAGCAGTACTTC.